The sequence of this T cell receptor beta chain was determined in a study of blood T cell repertoires in COVID-19. The wider study: Collection of acute and convalescent COVID-19 samples took place in the United States, Italy and Spain. In each case, the material was cDNA or gDNA derived from T cells, B-cell-depleted T cells, or PBMCs.

In the authors' workflow: By means of reference gene primer amplification, nucleated cell counts were estimated. The protocol was immunoSEQ multiplex PCR, while the TCRdb copy is restricted to in-frame clones and leaves out a portion. V and J calls and clone size follow that table, whereas D and trimming were derived from the DNA. The sample has tens of thousands of clones, 85% to 95% seen once. Germline V gene data show CDR1 as SGHRS and CDR2 as YFSETQ. The CDR3 has 16 amino acids. Trimming removed 0 bases at V and 2 bases at J, with 11 bases between. This receptor was obtained from a man aged 60 to 75 with active or convalescent COVID-19. The source material was peripheral blood. J is TRBJ2-2 and V is TRBV5-1; D gene uncertain. The CDR3 loop reads CASSLGSGRNTGELFF. CDR3 nucleotide sequence: TGCGCCAGCAGCTTGGGGTCAGGTCGAAACACCGGGGAGCTGTTTTTT.